The T cell receptor (beta chain) under discussion was sequenced for a study of T cell repertoires in cytomegalovirus infection. Concerning this clonotype itself: Its cognate antigen is unknown.

TCRdb reprocessed the reads with MiXCR, giving one entry per CDR3 protein. Among about 890,000 distinct CDR3 sequences, approximately 31% were seen once, and the ten largest hold 10% to 15%. Germline V gene data show CDR1 as SEHNR and CDR2 as FQNEAQ (reference sequence). V was pared by 4 bases and J by 5 bases, with 15 bases between. The CDR3 has 14 amino acids. Sequenced here: cultured CD8+ T cells from PBMCs, sampled from culture after CMV antigen stimulation. The sequence came from a human donor in good health (CMV status not recorded). Some clones in this sample may be carry-over from other donors' samples. This chain links TRBV7-9 with TRBJ2-7, with D perhaps assigned TRBD1 or TRBD2 (7 bases each). The CDR3 DNA reads as TGTGCCAGCAGCTCATCCCAGGGGGGGCACGAGCAGTACTTC. It translates to CASSSSQGGHEQYF.